The 31 T cell receptor beta chains reported below all come from one sample, sequenced in a study of cytomegalovirus exposure and HLA in healthy donors. PCR used 60 Vbeta primers and 13 Jbeta primers. Assay: immunoSEQ multiplex PCR; the TCRdb copy retains only in-frame clones and omits some. The table includes around 200,000 clones, roughly 87% detected once. The sample was PBMCs. Source of these receptors: a man aged 45-65 years in good health and CMV-seronegative.

On this clone: One junction end disagrees with the germline gene, perhaps due to a read error. The chain has TRBV15 and TRBJ1-1; D uncertain. Germline V gives CDR1 LNHNV, CDR2 YYDKDF (reference sequence). There are 13 residues in the CDR3. CDR3 residues: CATSRGRRTEAFF. CDR3 coding DNA: TGTGCCACCAGCAGAGGTCGAAGGACTGAGGCTTTCTTT. The full variable domain, completed using reference TRBV15 and TRBJ1-1, is DAMVIQNPRYQVTQFGKPVTLSCSQTLNHNVMYWYQQKSSQAPKLLFHYYDKDFNNEADTPDNFQSRRPNTSFCFLDIRSPGLGDTAMYLCATSRGRRTEAFFGQGTRLTVV.

The chain carries TRBV19 and TRBJ2-1; D unclear. Trimming removed 11 bases from V and 3 bases from J, with 17 bases in between. The CDR3 has 14 residues. Germline V gene data show CDR1 as LNHDA and CDR2 as SQIVND (reference sequence). The CDR3, as DNA: TGTGCCGCTCCAAGATCTATGAGCTACAATGAGCAGTTCTTC. Residues: CAAPRSMSYNEQFF.

The rearrangement joins TRBV4-3 to TRBJ2-3, with D possibly TRBD2 on 6 matching bases. The V gene's germline CDR1 is LGHNA and CDR2 YSLEER. The CDR3 is 17 residues long. Trimming took 0 bases from V and 1 from J, leaving 14 bases between them. Here the CDR3 reads CASSQDRLLAGTDTQYF. The DNA for the CDR3 is TGCGCCAGCAGCCAAGATAGGTTACTAGCTGGCACAGATACGCAGTATTTT.

This clone was detected only a few times. The V call is TRBV6-6, the J call TRBJ1-1; the match to TRBD1 covers 10 bases. With V trimmed by 4 bases and J by 7 bases, 6 bases remained unmatched. The CDR3 runs 14 residues. Germline V gene sequence: CDR1 MNHNY, CDR2 SVGAGI (reference sequence). CDR3 in amino acids: CASSFRDRGIEAFF. Here the CDR3 DNA reads TGTGCCAGCAGTTTCCGGGACAGGGGAATTGAAGCTTTCTTT.

This clone was recorded a few times. The chain couples TRBV7-9 to TRBJ1-1; D remains ambiguous. The ends were cut back, 3 bases at V and 6 bases at J, with 11 bases in the middle. CDR3 length equals 13 residues. The germline V gene has CDR1 SEHNR and CDR2 FQNEAQ (reference sequence). The CDR3 sequence: CASSFRNRPEAFF. CDR3 nucleotide sequence: TGTGCCAGCAGCTTCCGGAACAGACCTGAAGCTTTCTTT.

CDR3 loop: CASSEGGSSVYGYTF. As DNA, the CDR3 is TGTGCCAGCAGTGAAGGAGGAAGTTCTGTGTATGGCTACACCTTC. This sequence joins TRBV28 and TRBJ1-2; D is ambiguous. The V end was cut by 5 bases, the J end by 5 bases, with 18 bases between. The CDR3 runs to 15 residues. The germline V gene encodes CDR1 MDHEN and CDR2 SYDVKM.

On this clone itself: A read error may produce the germline difference seen at one junction end. The chain uses TRBV7-9 and TRBJ2-1; 9 bases align to TRBD2. CDR3 length equals 16 residues. CDR1 is SEHNR, CDR2 FQNEAQ, per germline (reference sequence). The CDR3 loop reads CSSSLGLVAGVGEQFF. For the CDR3, the DNA is TGTTCCAGCAGCTTAGGTTTGGTAGCGGGAGTCGGTGAGCAGTTCTTC.

The chain couples TRBV5-6 to TRBJ1-5, with D unresolved. Germline V gene lookup returns CDR1 SGHDT and CDR2 YYEEEE. This CDR3 spans 15 amino acids. V lost 2 bases to trimming and J lost 2 bases, with 11 bases between them. The CDR3 DNA sequence: TGTGCCAGCAGCTTCTACTCGGTGGGCAATCAGCCCCAGCATTTT. Translating gives CASSFYSVGNQPQHF.

The rearrangement uses TRBV7-2 and TRBJ1-4; the match to TRBD1 covers 7 bases. CDR1 is SGHTA, CDR2 FQGNSA, per germline. There are 14 residues in the CDR3. V shed 5 bases, J shed 7 bases, and the junction held 7 bases outside the gene matches. CDR3 nucleotide sequence: TGTGCCAGCAGCATCAACAGGGGTGGTGAAAAACTGTTTTTT. It translates to CASSINRGGEKLFF.

The chain joins TRBV4-1 to TRBJ2-1; 14 bases align to TRBD2. This CDR3 contains 17 residues. Germline lookup yields CDR1 MGHRA and CDR2 YSYEKL. With 1 base clipped from V and 2 bases from J, the junction kept 1 base outside the gene matches. In DNA form, the CDR3 reads TGCGCCAGCAGCCAAGCGGGACTAGCGGGGGCCTACAATGAGCAGTTCTTC. This sequence encodes CASSQAGLAGAYNEQFF.

The chain uses TRBV7-8 and TRBJ2-3; 11 bases line up with TRBD2. Germline CDR1 and CDR2: SGHVS and FQNEAQ. The V segment lost 5 bases and the J segment 1 base; nucleotides outside the gene matches: 5. The length of the CDR3 is 16 residues. The CDR3 DNA is TGTGCCAGCAGCCCGGGGACTAGCGGACGCACAGATACGCAGTATTTT. Its protein is CASSPGTSGRTDTQYF.

This rearrangement joins TRBV29-1 to TRBJ2-3; 8 positions agree with TRBD1. Germline trimming cut 3 bases from V and 0 bases from J; bases unmatched to any gene: 5. The germline V gene encodes CDR1 SQVTM and CDR2 ANQGSEA. The CDR3 totals 15 residues. The CDR3 nucleotides read TGCAGCGTTGACCGTCGACAGGGGAGCACAGATACGCAGTATTTT. Residues: CSVDRRQGSTDTQYF.

The chain couples TRBV11-2 to TRBJ2-1, with a possible D match to TRBD2 (5 bases). CDR1 is SGHAT and CDR2 is FQNNGV in the germline V gene. The CDR3 sequence is 13 residues long. The V end was cut by 7 bases, the J end by 10 bases, with 17 bases between. The CDR3 nucleotides read TGTGCCAGCACCTCGACGGAGGCTGGGGAGCAGTTCTTC. Encoded protein: CASTSTEAGEQFF.

The rearrangement joins TRBV4-1 to TRBJ1-5; TRBD1 aligns across 8 bases. Germline CDR1 is MGHRA and CDR2 is YSYEKL. The CDR3 runs to 14 residues. Losses at the gene ends were 4 bases for V and 6 bases for J; bases not matched to a gene: 5. CDR3 amino acids: CASSPTGEGQPQHF. The CDR3 region has the DNA TGCGCCAGCAGCCCGACAGGGGAAGGTCAGCCCCAGCATTTT.

In its sample, this clone was seen once. The J gene is TRBJ2-7, the V gene TRBV7-2; 12 nucleotides agree with TRBD2. V lost 4 bases and J lost 7; bases outside the gene matches: 5. The CDR3 spans 14 residues. From germline, CDR1 is SGHTA and CDR2 FQGNSA. CDR3 DNA sequence: TGTGCCAGCAGCTCGACTAGCGGGAGCCCTGAGCAGTACTTC. Encoded protein: CASSSTSGSPEQYF.

This sequence joins TRBV5-6 and TRBJ2-2, with 10 bases identical to TRBD2. Germline CDR1 and CDR2: SGHDT and YYEEEE. V gave up 3 bases and J gave up 2 bases; unmatched junction bases: 7. The CDR3 is made up of 17 amino acids. The CDR3 bases are TGTGCCAGCAGCTCCCTACTAGCGGGGTACAACACCGGGGAGCTGTTTTTT. Protein: CASSSLLAGYNTGELFF.

V and J are TRBV6-4 and TRBJ2-3; D perhaps matches TRBD2 (6 bases). The germline CDR1 and CDR2 sequences are MRHNA and SNTAGT. V lost 2 bases to trimming and J lost 8 bases, with 23 bases between them. CDR3 length: 17 residues. CDR3 protein: CASSDRSAGSRGVTQYF. Here the CDR3 DNA reads TGTGCCAGCAGTGACCGGTCTGCGGGAAGCCGCGGGGTTACGCAGTATTTT.

The chain recombines TRBV5-4 with TRBJ2-4, with 8 bases that match TRBD2. Germline loops: CDR1 SGHNT, CDR2 YYREEE (reference sequence). V trimming: 0 bases; J trimming: 3 bases; junction bases outside the gene matches: 2. This CDR3 comprises 15 residues. The CDR3 is CASSLAGGGKNIQYF. Here the CDR3 DNA reads TGTGCCAGCAGCTTGGCGGGGGGGGGCAAAAACATTCAGTACTTC.

This chain connects TRBV7-6 to TRBJ1-5; 8 nucleotides agree with TRBD1. This CDR3 region has 14 residues. Germline V gene data show CDR1 as SGHVS and CDR2 as FNYEAQ. V shed 5 bases, J shed 7 bases, and the junction held 7 bases outside the gene matches. The CDR3 DNA reads TGTGCCAGCAGCGAGGGGACAGGAGGGCAGCCCCAGCATTTT. Its protein product is CASSEGTGGQPQHF. Full variable domain (outside the CDR3, taken from reference TRBV7-6 and TRBJ1-5): GAGVSQSPRYKVTKRGQDVALRCDPISGHVSLYWYRQALGQGPEFLTYFNYEAQQDKSGLPNDRFSAERPEGSISTLTIQRTEQRDSAMYRCASSEGTGGQPQHFGDGTRLSIL.

This clone was recorded a few times. The chain uses TRBV18 and TRBJ1-1; the D is unclear. CDR3 length: 15 amino acids. V lost 3 bases to trimming and J lost 5 bases, with 16 bases between them. Germline lookup yields CDR1 KGHSH and CDR2 LQKENI. CDR3 sequence reads: CASSPLKLLKTEAFF. In DNA, the CDR3 is TGTGCCAGCTCACCCCTAAAACTTCTCAAGACTGAAGCTTTCTTT. Supplemented by reference TRBV18 and TRBJ1-1, the full variable domain reads NAGVMQNPRHLVRRRGQEARLRCSPMKGHSHVYWYRQLPEEGLKFMVYLQKENIIDESGMPKERFSAEFPKEGPSILRIQQVVRGDSAAYFCASSPLKLLKTEAFFGQGTRLTVV.

The rearrangement uses TRBV29-1 and TRBJ2-1; TRBD1 agrees at 7 bases. The CDR3 is made up of 14 amino acids. The V segment lost 3 bases and the J segment 7 bases; nucleotides outside the gene matches: 9. Germline values: CDR1 SQVTM, CDR2 ANQGSEA. In DNA form, the CDR3 reads TGCAGCGTTGATCCTCGACAGGGAATAAATGAGCAGTTCTTC. Amino acids: CSVDPRQGINEQFF.

The gene calls are TRBV7-9 and TRBJ1-1; TRBD1 agrees at 8 bases. CDR1 and CDR2 from the germline V gene are SEHNR and FQNEAQ (reference sequence). The CDR3 consists of 15 residues. V gave up 5 bases and J gave up 6 bases; unmatched junction bases: 11. The CDR3 sequence: CASSGQGTGVSEAFF. The CDR3 coding sequence is TGTGCCAGCAGCGGACAGGGAACAGGGGTGTCTGAAGCTTTCTTT.

The CDR3 nucleotides read TGTGCCAGCTCACCACCCGGACAGAGGTACGAGCAGTACTTC. This gives the protein CASSPPGQRYEQYF. The V call is TRBV18, the J call TRBJ2-7; D might be TRBD1 (6 bases). Trimming left V 0 bases short and J 4 bases short, with 10 bases between. The length of the CDR3 is 14 residues. Germline-derived CDR1 and CDR2 are KGHSH and LQKENI.

The genes are TRBV7-2 and TRBJ2-5; D might be TRBD1 (5 bases). Germline loops: CDR1 SGHTA, CDR2 FQGNSA. This CDR3 spans 12 amino acids. V shed 10 bases and J shed 7 bases, with 16 bases lying between them. DNA of the CDR3: TGTGCCACCCAAGCTAGGGGCGCGACCCAGTACTTC. This translates into CATQARGATQYF.

This clone occurred once. This rearrangement joins TRBV7-2 to TRBJ2-2, with 15 nucleotides matching TRBD2. Germline assignment: CDR1 SGHTA and CDR2 FQGNSA. With V trimmed by 5 bases and J by 5 bases, 0 bases remained unmatched. The CDR3 runs 15 residues. As DNA, the CDR3 is TGTGCCAGCAGCGGACTAGCGGGAGGGACCGGGGAGCTGTTTTTT. Residues: CASSGLAGGTGELFF.

The CDR3 loop is CASSLGYLNEQFF. The CDR3 DNA reads TGCGCCAGCAGCTTGGGTTACTTAAATGAGCAGTTCTTC. The genes are TRBV5-1 and TRBJ2-1; D not resolved. The V gene's germline CDR1 is SGHRS and CDR2 YFSETQ. Trimming took 0 bases from V and 7 from J, leaving 8 bases between them. The CDR3 totals 13 residues.

A word on this clone: A read error may account for a junction end that differs from germline. The chain carries TRBV7-9 and TRBJ2-7; no firm D call. The CDR3 has 12 amino acids. CDR1 is SEHNR, CDR2 FQNEAQ, per germline (reference sequence). The CDR3 DNA reads as TGTTCCAGCGCGCGGCTGGCCTACGAGCAGTACTTC. Translation gives CSSARLAYEQYF.

This clone appeared a single time. The rearrangement links TRBV2 to TRBJ1-1; D might be TRBD1 (5 bases). The germline V and J ends were trimmed by 6 bases and 2 bases, with 16 bases remaining between them. There are 15 residues in the CDR3. Germline values: CDR1 SNHLY, CDR2 FYNNEI. CDR3 coding DNA: TGTGCCAGCAGAGCAGGCGGACATCTAAACACTGAAGCTTTCTTT. Translation gives CASRAGGHLNTEAFF.

V usage is TRBV5-4 and J usage is TRBJ2-2; the D gene is possibly TRBD2 (6 bases). CDR1 is SGHNT, CDR2 YYREEE, per germline (reference sequence). Trimming took 0 bases from V and 1 from J, leaving 7 bases between them. This CDR3 region has 15 residues. The CDR3 DNA is TGTGCCAGCAGCTTGGGACTAGAGAACACCGGGGAGCTGTTTTTT. Protein: CASSLGLENTGELFF.

This chain links TRBV18 with TRBJ2-3; D not certain. Trimming removed 1 base at V and 3 bases at J, with 5 bases between. The CDR3 consists of 13 residues. CDR1 KGHSH and CDR2 LQKENI come from the germline V gene. CDR3 DNA sequence: TGTGCCAGCTCACCACTACAGACAGATACGCAGTATTTT. It encodes CASSPLQTDTQYF.

This clone was seen a handful of times. The chain recombines TRBV28 with TRBJ2-3, with TRBD2 matching 8 bases. The CDR3 is 16 residues long. The V gene end was trimmed by 5 bases and the J gene end by 3 bases; junction bases not matched to a gene: 10. CDR1 is MDHEN, CDR2 SYDVKM, per germline. Here the CDR3 reads CASSLGLAVDTDTQYF. CDR3 in DNA: TGTGCCAGCAGTCTAGGACTAGCCGTAGATACAGATACGCAGTATTTT.